This entry is about one TCR beta chain. The antigen is undetermined. This sample is drawn from a study of cytomegalovirus exposure and HLA in healthy donors. General observations from the study: Most observed TCR sequences were rare, whereas some public TCRs were detected in many donors. When analyzed later, the rates of TCR association showed variation by HLA locus, with DRB1 the most and HLA-C the fewest.

PCR primers comprised 60 Vbeta and 13 Jbeta primers. Generated by immunoSEQ multiplex PCR, the TCRdb table keeps only in-frame clones and is missing some. The table lists 100,000 to 150,000 clones, with about 2.7% in the top ten. All donors participated as healthy donors of bone marrow. The CDR3 contains 23 residues. Sequencing was carried out using PBMCs. The sequence derives from a man younger than 45 in good health and CMV-seronegative. The V gene is TRBV21-1, the J gene TRBJ1-5. TRBV21-1 is marked as a pseudogene. As DNA, the CDR3 is TGTGCCAGCAGCAAACCGGGGAAAAGGGTTGGGGGGGCGCCTCGAAATGACAATCAGCCCCAGCATTTT. Residues: CASSKPGKRVGGAPRNDNQPQHF.